This entry is about one T cell receptor (beta chain). Its antigen is not known. One entry per CDR3 protein, called by TCRdb with MiXCR from the RT-PCR reads. The table lists 200,000 to 300,000 distinct CDR3 sequences, more than 10% of them singletons. This entry belongs to a study of response to subunit inactivated influenza vaccine. Broader study findings: It was the authors' suggestion that each seasonal influenza vaccination recruits few new T cells.

The sequencing here drew on non-naive T cells sorted from PBMCs, taken roughly 15 days before vaccination. This TCR derives from a man aged 45-65 years who received an inactivated influenza vaccine.

Here the CDR3 reads CASSLFPGQGSYEQYF. CDR3 sequence (DNA): TGCGCCAGCAGCTTGTTTCCGGGACAGGGCTCCTACGAGCAGTACTTC. This chain connects TRBV5-1 to TRBJ2-7, with TRBD1 matching over 9 bases. CDR1 is SGHRS and CDR2 is YFSETQ in the germline V gene. With V trimmed by 1 base and J by 0 bases, 5 bases remained unmatched. The CDR3 runs to 16 residues.